Shown below are 7 T cell receptor beta chains from a single sample sequenced in a study of T cell repertoires in cytomegalovirus infection. One entry per CDR3 protein results from TCRdb running MiXCR on the reads. The data contain roughly 760,000 distinct CDR3 sequences, about a third of them singletons. Material for sequencing was PBMCs. These receptors originate from a human donor in good health (CMV status not recorded). Some clones in this sample may be carry-over from other donors' samples.

The rearrangement joins TRBV2 to TRBJ2-3; 15 bases are a match to TRBD2. CDR1 and CDR2 from the germline V gene are SNHLY and FYNNEI. CDR3 length: 18 amino acids. Trimming cost V 7 bases and J 0 bases; bases outside gene matches: 8. CDR3 in DNA: TGTGCCAGCACCGTGGAGGGACTAGCGGGGGGAAGCACAGATACGCAGTATTTT. As protein: CASTVEGLAGGSTDTQYF.

This rearrangement joins TRBV5-1 to TRBJ1-4, with D perhaps TRBD1 (5 bases). The CDR3 spans 14 residues. The germline V gene has CDR1 SGHRS and CDR2 YFSETQ. V lost 3 bases, J lost 5 bases, and 11 bases lay in between. The DNA of the CDR3 is TGCGCCAGCAGCTCCGGAGGGGTGAATGAAAAACTGTTTTTT. The encoded protein is CASSSGGVNEKLFF.

In its sample, this clonotype was seen a few times. This sequence joins TRBV19 and TRBJ1-1; D is perhaps TRBD1 (5 bases). The germline V gene has CDR1 LNHDA and CDR2 SQIVND (reference sequence). The CDR3 runs to 15 residues. V was clipped by 6 bases and J by 5 bases, with 19 bases between them. For the CDR3, the DNA is TGTGCCAGTAGATTCTCCGCAGGGTTTCTGACTGAAGCTTTCTTT. Encoded protein: CASRFSAGFLTEAFF.

This clonotype was detected a few times. The chain links TRBV7-6 to TRBJ2-3, with TRBD2 matching 8 bases. J gave up 2 bases and V 11 bases, and 6 bases lay outside the gene matches. The CDR3 runs 13 residues. Germline V gene data show CDR1 as SGHVS and CDR2 as FNYEAQ. The CDR3 sequence: CAAPSGYTDTQYF. As DNA, the CDR3 is TGTGCCGCACCTAGCGGGTACACAGATACGCAGTATTTT.

The table lists this clonotype with a few counts. This rearrangement joins TRBV6-5 to TRBJ1-4; 7 nucleotides align to TRBD1. V lost 2 bases, J lost 13 bases, and 7 bases stayed unmatched. Per germline, CDR1 MNHEY and CDR2 SVGAGI. CDR3 size: 13 residues. The CDR3 nucleotides are TGTGCCAGCAGTTACGTACGAGGGGGCGGACTGTTTTTT. Protein sequence: CASSYVRGGGLFF.

CDR3 residues: CASTTTPLRDSNQPQHF. DNA for the CDR3: TGTGCCAGCACCACTACCCCACTCCGGGACAGCAATCAGCCCCAGCATTTT. The rearrangement joins TRBV28 to TRBJ1-5, with a weak D call TRBD1 (5 bases). V was pared by 7 bases and J by 1 base, with 20 bases between. The CDR3 length is 17 residues. The germline CDR1 and CDR2 sequences are MDHEN and SYDVKM. The entire variable domain, with the rest obtained from reference TRBV28 and TRBJ1-5, is as follows: DVKVTQSSRYLVKRTGEKVFLECVQDMDHENMFWYRQDPGLGLRLIYFSYDVKMKEKGDIPEGYSVSREKKERFSLILESASTNQTSMYLCASTTTPLRDSNQPQHFGDGTRLSIL.

This rearrangement joins TRBV27 to TRBJ2-3; the match to TRBD2 covers 9 bases. With V trimmed by 1 base and J by 5 bases, 13 bases remained unmatched. Germline V CDR1 and CDR2: MNHEY, SMNVEV (reference sequence). CDR3 length: 18 residues. The chain's CDR3 is CASSLYPPGSGSGDTQYF. CDR3 DNA: TGTGCCAGCAGTTTATACCCCCCGGGTAGCGGGAGTGGAGATACGCAGTATTTT.